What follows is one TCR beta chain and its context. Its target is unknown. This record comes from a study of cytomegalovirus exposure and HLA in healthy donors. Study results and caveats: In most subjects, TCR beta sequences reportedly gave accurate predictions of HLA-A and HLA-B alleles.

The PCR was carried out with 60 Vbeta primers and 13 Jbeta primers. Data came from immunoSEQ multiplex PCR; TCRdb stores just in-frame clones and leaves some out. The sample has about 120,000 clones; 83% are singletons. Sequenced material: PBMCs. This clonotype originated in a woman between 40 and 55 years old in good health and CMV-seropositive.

In nucleotides, the CDR3 is TGTGCCAGCAGCCCCTCTAGCGAGCGCACAGATACGCAGTATTTT. This gives the protein CASSPSSERTDTQYF. The chain combines TRBV7-3 with TRBJ2-3; a weak D match, TRBD2 (6 bases). The CDR3 totals 15 residues. V was cut by 5 bases and J by 1 base, with 13 bases left in between. The germline CDR1 and CDR2 sequences are SGHTA and FQGTGA. Full variable domain (remainder filled in from reference TRBV7-3 and TRBJ2-3): GAGVSQTPSNKVTEKGKYVELRCDPISGHTALYWYRQSLGQGPEFLIYFQGTGAADDSGLPNDRFFAVRPEGSVSTLKIQRTERGDSAVYLCASSPSSERTDTQYFGPGTRLTVL.